This is a list of T cell receptor beta chains from one sample in a study of OX40 agonist ivuxolimab in advanced cancers. This table comes from immunoSEQ multiplex PCR, and its TCRdb copy is limited to in-frame clones, with some not included. This sample has 100,000 or so clones, with roughly 89% found just once. Sequenced material: CD4+ or CD8+ T cells sorted from blood, taken in a trial of the OX40 agonist ivuxolimab. Receptors originate from an adult with an advanced solid tumor such as melanoma, head and neck, liver or kidney cancer. The CDR3 runs from the conserved cysteine through the conserved F or W. The order of the fields is clone size, J gene, D gene, V gene, CDR3 protein, CDR3 DNA. D genes are given only for firm matches. Size is omitted from some rows. Given values are once, few, many or a class for expanded clones.

clone size: once
J gene: TRBJ1-5
D gene: -
V gene: TRBV5-1
CDR3 protein: CASSSLGGAGEPQHF
CDR3 DNA: TGCGCCAGCAGCTCCCTTGGGGGGGCGGGGGAGCCCCAGCATTTT

clone size: once
J gene: TRBJ2-3
D gene: TRBD2
V gene: TRBV5-6
CDR3 protein: CASRSRKGTSGSPVHTQYF
CDR3 DNA: TGTGCCAGCAGATCACGGAAAGGGACTAGCGGGAGTCCCGTGCATACGCAGTATTTT

clone size: once
J gene: TRBJ1-3
D gene: -
V gene: TRBV5-6
CDR3 protein: CASSSDPGNTIYF
CDR3 DNA: TGTGCCAGCAGCTCTGACCCTGGAAACACCATATATTTT

clone size: few
J gene: TRBJ1-2
D gene: TRBD1
V gene: TRBV19
CDR3 protein: CASTPGTGVYGYGYTF
CDR3 DNA: TGTGCCAGTACCCCCGGGACAGGGGTGTATGGCTATGGCTACACCTTC

clone size: -
J gene: TRBJ2-7
D gene: -
V gene: TRBV20-1
CDR3 protein: CSARGDYEQYF
CDR3 DNA: TGCAGTGCTAGGGGCGACTACGAGCAGTACTTC

clone size: once
J gene: TRBJ2-1
D gene: TRBD2
V gene: TRBV6-5
CDR3 protein: CASSGWLADDNEQFF
CDR3 DNA: TGTGCCAGCAGCGGATGGCTAGCGGATGACAATGAGCAGTTCTTC

clone size: -
J gene: TRBJ2-7
D gene: -
V gene: TRBV6-5
CDR3 protein: CASSPRSAYEQYF
CDR3 DNA: TGTGCCAGCAGTCCTCGGTCAGCCTACGAGCAGTACTTC

clone size: few
J gene: TRBJ2-5
D gene: TRBD1
V gene: TRBV19
CDR3 protein: CASSIGQGAEETQYF
CDR3 DNA: TGTGCCAGTAGTATAGGACAGGGGGCGGAAGAGACCCAGTACTTC

clone size: -
J gene: TRBJ2-2
D gene: TRBD1
V gene: TRBV11-3
CDR3 protein: CASTPGGGGELFF
CDR3 DNA: TGTGCCAGCACCCCAGGGGGCGGCGGGGAGCTGTTTTTT

clone size: once
J gene: TRBJ1-1
D gene: -
V gene: TRBV6-1
CDR3 protein: CASSPGGYTEAFF
CDR3 DNA: TGTGCCAGCAGCCCAGGCGGGTACACTGAAGCTTTCTTT

clone size: -
J gene: TRBJ2-1
D gene: -
V gene: TRBV6-5
CDR3 protein: CASSYTGSSYNEQFF
CDR3 DNA: TGTGCCAGCAGTTACACAGGGAGCTCCTACAATGAGCAGTTCTTC

clone size: -
J gene: TRBJ2-7
D gene: TRBD2
V gene: TRBV5-1
CDR3 protein: CASSQTAGGAYGYEQYF
CDR3 DNA: TGCGCCAGCAGCCAAACGGCGGGGGGGGCGTACGGGTACGAGCAGTACTTC

clone size: -
J gene: TRBJ1-6
D gene: TRBD1
V gene: TRBV6-5
CDR3 protein: CASSRTGSNSPLHF
CDR3 DNA: TGTGCCAGCAGTCGGACAGGCTCTAATTCACCCCTCCACTTT

clone size: -
J gene: TRBJ1-6
D gene: -
V gene: TRBV19
CDR3 protein: CASSLGQPRSPLHF
CDR3 DNA: TGTGCCAGTAGTCTTGGACAGCCCCGGTCACCCCTCCACTTT

clone size: -
J gene: TRBJ1-3
D gene: -
V gene: TRBV4-3
CDR3 protein: CASSQVSGPGNTIYF
CDR3 DNA: TGCGCCAGCAGCCAAGTTTCAGGGCCTGGAAACACCATATATTTT

clone size: -
J gene: TRBJ1-1
D gene: -
V gene: TRBV28
CDR3 protein: CASSLVTGLDTEAFF
CDR3 DNA: TGTGCCAGCAGTTTAGTAACAGGCCTCGACACTGAAGCTTTCTTT

clone size: once
J gene: TRBJ1-4
D gene: -
V gene: TRBV4-1
CDR3 protein: CASSPLPLNEKLFF
CDR3 DNA: TGCGCCAGCAGCCCTCTACCCCTTAATGAAAAACTGTTTTTT

clone size: once
J gene: TRBJ2-7
D gene: -
V gene: TRBV2
CDR3 protein: CASSLSRASYEQYF
CDR3 DNA: TGTGCCAGCAGTTTATCGAGGGCCTCCTACGAGCAGTACTTC

clone size: -
J gene: TRBJ1-2
D gene: -
V gene: TRBV5-1
CDR3 protein: CASSPNGGDADGYTF
CDR3 DNA: TGCGCCAGCAGCCCCAACGGGGGGGACGCGGATGGCTACACCTTC

clone size: -
J gene: TRBJ2-1
D gene: TRBD2
V gene: TRBV5-4
CDR3 protein: CATGRGLAGSYNEQFF
CDR3 DNA: TGTGCCACCGGGCGGGGACTAGCGGGAAGCTACAATGAGCAGTTCTTC